The next 27 T cell receptor beta chains were all read from a single sample in a study of T cells in tumors after PD-1 blockade (dated by TCRdb to about 2019). The method was the immunoSEQ multiplex PCR assay. TCRdb re-hosts the immuneACCESS table, in-frame sequences only. Its copies lack some clones; in the studies checked, an unresolved V gene accounts for under half of them, and the cause for the rest is not known. The sample records several thousand clones, about four fifths of which are singletons. The top ten constitute around 52% of the sample. Here the sequenced sample was PBMCs, taken after anti-PD-1 therapy. These receptors all stem from a human donor with advanced basal cell or squamous cell carcinoma (not recorded which).

This clone was detected only once. This chain uses TRBV5-1 with TRBJ2-3, with D tentatively TRBD1 or TRBD2 (6 bases each). CDR1 and CDR2 (germline): SGHRS, YFSETQ. V was cut by 1 base and J by 2 bases, with 20 bases left in between. CDR3 length equals 18 residues. The CDR3 DNA follows: TGCGCCAGCAGCTTGCTGGGGGCCGCACGCGGGGACACAGATACGCAGTATTTT. Amino acids: CASSLLGAARGDTDTQYF.

This clone came up a few times. The chain links TRBV5-1 to TRBJ2-1, with D unresolved. Germline CDR1 is SGHRS and CDR2 is YFSETQ. Deletions cut 2 bases from V and 2 bases from J, with 5 bases between. The CDR3 sequence is 13 residues long. CDR3 in DNA: TGCGCCAGCAGCTTTACAGCCTACAATGAGCAGTTCTTC. It translates to CASSFTAYNEQFF.

The chain links TRBV10-3 to TRBJ2-5, with 7 positions matching TRBD1. V lost 4 bases and J lost 3; bases outside the gene matches: 8. This CDR3 is built from 15 residues. Germline CDR1 is ENHRY and CDR2 is SYGVKD. DNA of the CDR3: TGTGCCATCAGTGGCCCCGGACAGGAGGAAGAGACCCAGTACTTC. Residues: CAISGPGQEEETQYF.

V and J are TRBV4-3 and TRBJ2-7, with a weak D call TRBD1 (6 bases). Trimming removed 0 bases from V and 2 bases from J, with 11 bases in between. The germline gives CDR1 LGHNA, CDR2 YSLEER. CDR3 length: 15 residues. CDR3 coding DNA: TGCGCCAGCAGCCAAGATTGGCCAGGGGCCTACGAGCAGTACTTC. It translates to CASSQDWPGAYEQYF.

This chain joins TRBV29-1 and TRBJ1-2, with D tentatively TRBD1 (6 bases). The CDR3 spans 13 residues. Trimming shortened V by 4 bases and J by 0 bases, and 9 bases separated the two germline ends. Germline V lookup: CDR1 SQVTM, CDR2 ANQGSEA. The CDR3 here is CSVAGQTNYGYTF. The CDR3 nucleotides read TGCAGCGTTGCGGGACAAACTAACTATGGCTACACCTTC.

This chain links TRBV18 with TRBJ2-4; 10 bases map to TRBD2. The CDR3 runs to 16 residues. Germline assignment: CDR1 KGHSH and CDR2 LQKENI. The J segment lost 1 base and the V segment lost 6 bases, leaving 6 bases of the junction unmatched. Here the CDR3 reads CASSQISGGAKNIQYF. The CDR3 nucleotides are TGTGCCAGCTCGCAAATTAGCGGGGGGGCCAAAAACATTCAGTACTTC. Looking up the rest from reference TRBV18 and TRBJ2-4 gives the full variable domain: NAGVMQNPRHLVRRRGQEARLRCSPMKGHSHVYWYRQLPEEGLKFMVYLQKENIIDESGMPKERFSAEFPKEGPSILRIQQVVRGDSAAYFCASSQISGGAKNIQYFGAGTRLSVL.

The chain links TRBV4-1 to TRBJ2-1; 8 bases are a match to TRBD2. Germline CDR1 reads MGHRA; CDR2 reads YSYEKL. The CDR3 has 16 amino acids. Trimming removed 1 base from V and 4 bases from J; junction bases left unmatched: 6. CDR3 region: CASSQGTSNPYNEQFF. CDR3 DNA: TGCGCCAGCAGCCAAGGGACTAGCAACCCGTACAATGAGCAGTTCTTC.

The chain employs TRBV6-1 and TRBJ2-5; the D gene is possibly TRBD1 (6 bases). Germline CDR1 MNHNS, CDR2 SASEGT. Trimming took 0 bases from V and 2 from J, leaving 16 bases between them. This CDR3 spans 17 amino acids. The CDR3 nucleotides read TGTGCCAGCAGTGAAGCCCGAACAACAGGGACACAAGAGACCCAGTACTTC. This translates into CASSEARTTGTQETQYF.

The chain carries TRBV7-9 and TRBJ2-3; D may match TRBD1 or TRBD2 (6 bases each). CDR1 SEHNR and CDR2 FQNEAQ come from the germline V gene (reference sequence). Trimming removed 5 bases from V and 1 base from J, with 25 bases in between. This CDR3 is 19 amino acids long. CDR3 residues: CASSGQERGAGSRTDTQYF. For the CDR3, the DNA is TGTGCCAGCAGCGGCCAAGAGAGGGGGGCGGGGTCGCGCACAGATACGCAGTATTTT.

The chain joins TRBV19 to TRBJ2-7, with a possible D match to TRBD2 (5 bases). The germline V gene encodes CDR1 LNHDA and CDR2 SQIVND (reference sequence). CDR3 size: 13 residues. The V gene lost 5 bases and the J gene lost 5 bases, with 13 bases spanning the gap. As DNA, the CDR3 is TGTGCCAGTAGTCAAGGCGGGTGGAACGAGCAGTACTTC. Encoded protein: CASSQGGWNEQYF.

The gene calls are TRBV3-1 (or the pseudogene TRBV3-2) and TRBJ1-1; D may be TRBD1 (5 bases). This CDR3 comprises 14 residues. V lost 5 bases, J lost 1 base, and 11 bases lay in between. The V gene's germline CDR1 is LGHDT and CDR2 YNNKEL (reference sequence). The CDR3 region is CASSILGGNTEAFF. The CDR3 DNA sequence: TGTGCCAGCAGCATCCTCGGGGGGAACACTGAAGCTTTCTTT.

This sequence joins TRBV7-9 and TRBJ2-5; D is perhaps TRBD2 (5 bases). The CDR3 contains 17 residues. Trimming left V 5 bases short and J 3 bases short, with 22 bases between. Germline loops: CDR1 SEHNR, CDR2 FQNEAQ (reference sequence). The CDR3 region is CASSEGLQRSRKETQYF. The CDR3 nucleotides are TGTGCCAGCAGCGAGGGATTGCAAAGGAGCCGGAAAGAGACCCAGTACTTC.

V and J are TRBV6-2 or TRBV6-3 and TRBJ1-2; D not certain. The CDR3 loop spans 13 amino acids. V gave up 5 bases and J gave up 5 bases, with 12 bases separating them. Germline lookup yields CDR1 MNHEY and CDR2 SVGEGT. The CDR3 DNA follows: TGTGCCAGCAGTGATGGGGTTTTGTATGGCTACACCTTC. It encodes CASSDGVLYGYTF.

The V gene is TRBV5-4, the J gene TRBJ2-3; the D gene is possibly TRBD1 (6 bases). CDR1 is SGHNT and CDR2 is YYREEE in the germline V gene (reference sequence). This CDR3 comprises 15 residues. Trimming removed 0 bases at V and 7 bases at J, with 15 bases between. CDR3 amino acids: CASSLVVGDINTQYF. In nucleotides, the CDR3 is TGTGCCAGCAGCTTGGTGGTCGGGGACATTAATACGCAGTATTTT.

This clone was seen just once. The CDR3 DNA follows: TGTGCCAGCAGCCAGACAGGGGTCTCCTACGAGCAGTACTTC. Amino acid sequence: CASSQTGVSYEQYF. This chain joins TRBV6-6 and TRBJ2-7; the match to TRBD1 covers 8 bases. Looked up from germline, CDR1 is MNHNY and CDR2 is SVGAGI (reference sequence). Unmatched junction bases numbered 4, after V lost 6 bases and J lost 0 bases. The CDR3 loop spans 14 amino acids.

The rearrangement links TRBV7-2 to TRBJ2-3; D is uncertain. The CDR3 extends over 12 amino acids. In germline, CDR1 is SGHTA, CDR2 FQGNSA. V lost 4 bases to trimming and J lost 6 bases, with 8 bases between them. CDR3 sequence reads: CASSYLGDTQYF. DNA of the CDR3: TGTGCCAGCAGCTATCTAGGGGATACGCAGTATTTT.

The chain joins TRBV18 to TRBJ2-5; 10 nucleotides match TRBD1. Germline V gives CDR1 KGHSH, CDR2 LQKENI. V gave up 6 bases and J gave up 4 bases; unmatched junction bases: 11. The CDR3 covers 16 residues. CDR3 bases: TGTGCCAGCTCGGACAGGGGGTTGGTTTTCGGAGAGACCCAGTACTTC. As protein: CASSDRGLVFGETQYF.

CDR3: CASSVGWEGAYGYTF. DNA of the CDR3: TGTGCCAGCAGCGTAGGGTGGGAGGGGGCCTATGGCTACACCTTC. The chain couples TRBV9 to TRBJ1-2, with 7 bases that match TRBD1. The CDR3 runs to 15 residues. V shed 0 bases and J 4 bases; nucleotides not matched to a gene: 6. The V gene's germline CDR1 is SGDLS and CDR2 YYNGEE.

This rearrangement joins TRBV7-2 to TRBJ2-5; D remains ambiguous. Trimming cost V 5 bases and J 1 base, with 8 bases left between them. CDR1 is SGHTA, CDR2 FQGNSA, per germline. The CDR3 runs to 13 residues. CDR3 sequence reads: CASSLQIQETQYF. Here the CDR3 DNA reads TGTGCCAGCAGCCTTCAGATCCAAGAGACCCAGTACTTC.

The rearrangement joins TRBV5-6 to TRBJ2-3; D remains ambiguous. The CDR3 has 16 amino acids. The V gene lost 3 bases and the J gene lost 2 bases, with 16 bases spanning the gap. CDR1 is SGHDT and CDR2 is YYEEEE in the germline V gene. The CDR3 coding sequence is TGTGCCAGCAGCTATGGTGTCAAAATGGTCACAGATACGCAGTATTTT. Translating gives CASSYGVKMVTDTQYF.

The chain couples TRBV7-2 to TRBJ1-5, with D unclear. There are 15 residues in the CDR3. Trimming cost V 5 bases and J 0 bases, with 11 bases left between them. Looked up from germline, CDR1 is SGHTA and CDR2 is FQGNSA. This chain's CDR3 is CASSLEGSSNQPQHF. As DNA, the CDR3 is TGTGCCAGCAGCCTGGAAGGGTCTAGCAATCAGCCCCAGCATTTT.

The rearrangement uses TRBV7-6 and TRBJ2-7; 10 bases are a match to TRBD2. In germline, CDR1 is SGHVS, CDR2 FNYEAQ. CDR3 length equals 15 residues. V dropped 6 bases and J dropped 7; count of bases not matched to a gene: 12. The CDR3 loop reads CASSISGGTVVEQYF. In DNA, the CDR3 is TGTGCCAGCAGTATTAGCGGGGGGACTGTGGTGGAGCAGTACTTC.

The chain joins TRBV7-9 to TRBJ1-5; no firm D call. With 3 bases removed from V and 1 base from J, the gap between germline ends came to 22 bases. This CDR3 is built from 19 residues. Germline values: CDR1 SEHNR, CDR2 FQNEAQ (reference sequence). CDR3 sequence: CASSFHPGFTLESNQPQHF. The CDR3 nucleotides read TGTGCCAGCAGCTTTCATCCTGGGTTCACCCTGGAGAGCAATCAGCCCCAGCATTTT.

The rearrangement joins TRBV18 to TRBJ2-3; D might be TRBD2 (5 bases). There are 17 residues in the CDR3. Trimming took off 0 bases at V and 2 bases at J, with 15 bases between the two ends. The V gene's germline CDR1 is KGHSH and CDR2 LQKENI. CDR3 sequence (DNA): TGTGCCAGCTCACCACCGGAAACGGAGGTCACCACAGATACGCAGTATTTT. Its translation is CASSPPETEVTTDTQYF.

The chain employs TRBV7-9 and TRBJ2-1; 10 nucleotides agree with TRBD2. The ends lost 7 bases at V and 3 bases at J; junction bases unmatched: 9. CDR3 length equals 16 residues. The V gene's germline CDR1 is SEHNR and CDR2 FQNEAQ (reference sequence). The CDR3 DNA reads as TGTGCCAGCAACTTGGATCTAGCGGGGGACTACAATGAGCAGTTCTTC. Residues: CASNLDLAGDYNEQFF.

This chain joins TRBV7-9 and TRBJ1-4; TRBD1 matches 11 bases. This CDR3 has 17 residues. V lost 5 bases to trimming and J lost 3 bases; unmatched junction nucleotides: 8. The germline gives CDR1 SEHNR, CDR2 FQNEAQ (reference sequence). CDR3: CASSLGQGDGSNEKLFF. The CDR3 DNA reads as TGTGCCAGCAGCCTGGGACAGGGGGACGGATCTAATGAAAAACTGTTTTTT. The full variable domain, with the rest looked up from reference TRBV7-9 and TRBJ1-4, is DTGVSQNPRHKITKRGQNVTFRCDPISEHNRLYWYRQTLGQGPEFLTYFQNEAQLEKSRLLSDRFSAERPKGSFSTLEIQRTEQGDSAMYLCASSLGQGDGSNEKLFFGSGTQLSVL.

This clone is medium-sized within its sample. V is TRBV7-9 and J is TRBJ2-7, with 10 nucleotides matching TRBD2. The CDR3 sequence is 12 residues long. The V and J ends lost 5 bases and 7 bases, in that order; junction bases with no gene match: 2. Germline V gene sequence: CDR1 SEHNR, CDR2 FQNEAQ (reference sequence). The CDR3 nucleotides read TGTGCCAGCAGCATGACTAGCGGGGAGCAGTACTTC. As protein: CASSMTSGEQYF.